This T cell receptor (beta chain) appears in the sequencing data of a study of T cells in Graves' hyperthyroidism and ophthalmopathy (dated by TCRdb to the late 2010s). Concerning the study at large: Peripheral blood was sampled at the time of initial diagnosis, prior to any treatment. To identify TCR V-J signatures that set the groups apart, the researchers used a discovery cohort of roughly 100 patients, made up of roughly 40 with Graves' ophthalmopathy and 57 with stable Graves' hyperthyroidism. Prospective prediction of ophthalmopathy was tested in an independent validation cohort consisting of 18 to 20 hyperthyroidism patients and 17 patients who later progressed to ophthalmopathy. The approximately 90 discovery patients were divided at random into training and test sets in a 7:3 ratio. In addition, the study compared T-cell repertoires in thyroid tissue and in blood from over 5 Graves' hyperthyroidism patients. Once sampling was done, hyperthyroidism patients were given methimazole at a starting dose of 30 mg daily, whereas ophthalmopathy patients were given high-dose intravenous methylprednisolone. The paper describes TCR Vbeta CDR3 sequencing of about 140 peripheral blood samples, made up of 43 ophthalmopathy patients, approximately 76 hyperthyroidism patients and 17 progressor patients. What the study reported, not specific to this receptor: No statistical method was used to set the sample size in advance, and investigators knew the group allocation. In validation, the model predicted progression to ophthalmopathy a median of approximately 6.6 months before onset, with roughly 71% sensitivity and about 72% specificity. Ophthalmopathy was separated from stable hyperthyroidism by a 13 V-J signature model, with about 86% sensitivity and about 81% specificity obtained in cross-validation and 80%/75% obtained in testing. Blood samples also contained most of the expanded thyroid clonotypes (frequency above 0.001), which suggests that blood repertoires may reflect thyroid immune responses.

In the ophthalmopathy patients, disease was moderately to severely active, with a Clinical Activity Score of 3 or more, a NOSPECS grade of 4 or more, and a duration of less than 3 months. Any patient with an uncontrolled infection, another autoimmune disease, pregnancy or lactation was excluded. Clinical symptoms, serum thyroxine and TRAb, thyroid ultrasound, and orbital computed tomography formed the basis for the diagnoses. PBMCs were isolated from about 10 ml of fresh peripheral blood by Ficoll-Paque density gradient centrifugation. Total RNA was extracted using Trizol reagent, and RNA quality was assessed on an Agilent 2100 Bioanalyzer. The V end loses 2 bases and the J end loses 6 bases, and a stretch of 13 bases separates them. From the cysteine through the phenylalanine, the CDR3 covers 13 amino acids. Kept here is only the CDR3 DNA, which spans 39 bases and is read in frame from base 1. Per the germline V gene (reference sequence), GTSNPN is the CDR1 and SVGIG is the CDR2.

The TCR beta CDR3 regions were amplified from the RNA transcripts. A first-round RT-PCR of the TCR CDR3 used the HTBI primer set with the Qiagen OneStep RT-PCR kit. Libraries were constructed in a second round of multiplex PCR, after which size selection and purification were carried out. Sequencing of the libraries was done on an Illumina HiSeq2000 using paired-end 100 bp reads. The study's own analysis went as follows. SOAPnuke was used to process the raw data, with reads discarded if the reads contained adapters or uncalled bases, had a mean Phred below 15, or lacked an exact constant-primer or identifier match. COPE v1.2.5 was used to merge high-quality paired reads, and clonotypes were defined as unique nucleotide sequences. Clonotypes were aligned to IMGT TRBV, TRBD and TRBJ reference segments using MiTCR v1.1. Only V-J combinations with frequency above 0.0001, covering roughly 99% of repertoires, were analysed. A TCS score was defined as the ratio of F50 (clonal expansion) to E x V (chaos), with BLOSUM62-based TCRdist applied between CDR3 peptides within each V-J. Welch's t-statistics and random forest reduced fewer than 550 V-J features to roughly 13, which were used in a naive Bayes classifier (R e1071). TCRdb itself trimmed the public reads at Q25 with fastp, ran MiXCR and retained productive beta chains. Rows with a matching CDR3 protein are joined into one entry that keeps the most common DNA and genes. Clone size and V and J calls follow TCRdb, not the original study. Across this sample there are about 640,000 distinct CDR3 sequences, with around 21% seen only once. The ten top clones hold 30% to 40% of the sample.

This clonotype occurred many times. Its specific antigen is unknown. Within one base of it there is no much larger clone, and no base qualities were kept. The chain joins TRBV30 to TRBJ1-2; D gene: possibly TRBD1, on 6 matching bases. The TCR was taken from a man younger than 45 with Graves' ophthalmopathy. What was sequenced was blood. The sequence in DNA is TGTGCCTGGAGTACACCGGGGGCTGATGGCTACACCTTC. Translation gives CAWSTPGADGYTF.